The 3 T cell receptor beta chains given below trace back to one sample, sequenced in a study of blood T cell repertoires in COVID-19. The data were produced by immunoSEQ multiplex PCR, yet TCRdb's version contains in-frame clones alone and is incomplete. The repertoire holds a few hundred thousand clones, with 80% to 85% as singletons. The specimen sequenced was PBMCs or T cells enriched from blood (not recorded which). The receptors were sampled from a man aged 50-60 years who had recovered from COVID-19.

This clone has only a few counts. The CDR3 region has the DNA TGTGCCAGCAGCTTAGTTAGTCTCTCCTACAATGAGCAGTTCTTC. The encoded protein is CASSLVSLSYNEQFF. J is TRBJ2-1 and V is TRBV11-2; D remains ambiguous. The CDR3 totals 15 residues. V was trimmed by 1 base and J by 0 bases, leaving 7 bases between them. In germline, CDR1 is SGHAT, CDR2 FQNNGV.

The chain uses TRBV7-2 and TRBJ2-7; the match to TRBD2 covers 8 bases. The CDR3 extends over 16 amino acids. Per the germline V gene, CDR1 is SGHTA and CDR2 is FQGNSA. Unmatched junction bases numbered 6, after V lost 1 base and J lost 1 base. The CDR3 loop is CASSLDAGGVSYEQYF. The DNA for the CDR3 is TGTGCCAGCAGCTTAGACGCGGGAGGAGTTTCCTACGAGCAGTACTTC.

This clone has more than one count but fewer than ten. The gene calls are TRBV2 and TRBJ1-2; D gene uncertain. The CDR3 is 13 residues long. Germline V gene lookup returns CDR1 SNHLY and CDR2 FYNNEI. Trimming took 6 bases from V and 1 from J, leaving 9 bases between them. As DNA, the CDR3 is TGTGCCAGCAGATTCCAGGATAACTATGGCTACACCTTC. It specifies CASRFQDNYGYTF.